This T cell receptor (beta chain) was sequenced for a study of shared clonotypes between healthy human individuals. General observations from the study: Clonotype sharing levels among donors were expected to vary with sequencing depth. Approximately 4.6% of naive CD4 clonotypes were common to a few donors.

With regard to this clone: The antigen remains unidentified.

Profiled with immunoSEQ multiplex PCR; TCRdb holds only in-frame clones, not every one. Found here are 2 million to 2.5 million clones, over 85% of them singletons; the top ten hold 0.39%. With 3 bases clipped from V and 5 bases from J, the junction kept 5 bases outside the gene matches. This CDR3 contains 14 residues. CDR1 MNHNS and CDR2 SASEGT come from the germline V gene. CD4+ cells yielded CD45RA+ naive and CD45RA-negative memory subsets. V is TRBV6-1 and J is TRBJ2-5; 8 positions match TRBD1. The source is a man younger than 35 in good health. Some clones in this sample may be carry-over from other donors' samples. Sequencing was carried out using naive CD4+ T cells from PBMCs. Subset defined: CD45RA+ positively selected. CDR3: CASSDVRGRETQYF. The CDR3 DNA is TGTGCCAGCAGTGATGTCAGGGGGCGGGAGACCCAGTACTTC.